The clone carrying this TCR beta chain was seen at least ten times. Its antigen is unidentified. This sample is part of a study of T-cell reconstitution after alpha-beta-depleted transplantation in children. V was pared by 0 bases and J by 0 bases, with 7 bases between. The length of the CDR3 is 15 residues. Germline CDR1 is SGHRS and CDR2 is YFSETQ. The TCRbeta library was prepared with unique molecular identifiers. TCRdb redid the calling of the PCR reads with MiXCR, one entry per CDR3 protein. The sample includes approximately 490,000 distinct CDR3 sequences, roughly a tenth of them seen just once. Regarding the study as a whole: Diversity and T-cell counts at one year after transplant derived mostly from new T cells. The high TCRbeta diversity at day 60 in some patients came from surviving recipient T cells and thymic progenitors. Where alpha-beta T cells came from about two months after transplant was reportedly several hundred expanded graft clones.

The sample was PBMCs, taken before TCRalphabeta/CD19-depleted stem cell transplant. The chain carries TRBV5-1 and TRBJ2-1; no clear D gene. The clonotype originates from a child aged 2 to 9 with inherited bone marrow failure, due to receive a stem cell transplant. DNA for the CDR3: TGCGCCAGCAGCTTGGAACATCTCTCCTACAATGAGCAGTTCTTC. It is translated as CASSLEHLSYNEQFF.